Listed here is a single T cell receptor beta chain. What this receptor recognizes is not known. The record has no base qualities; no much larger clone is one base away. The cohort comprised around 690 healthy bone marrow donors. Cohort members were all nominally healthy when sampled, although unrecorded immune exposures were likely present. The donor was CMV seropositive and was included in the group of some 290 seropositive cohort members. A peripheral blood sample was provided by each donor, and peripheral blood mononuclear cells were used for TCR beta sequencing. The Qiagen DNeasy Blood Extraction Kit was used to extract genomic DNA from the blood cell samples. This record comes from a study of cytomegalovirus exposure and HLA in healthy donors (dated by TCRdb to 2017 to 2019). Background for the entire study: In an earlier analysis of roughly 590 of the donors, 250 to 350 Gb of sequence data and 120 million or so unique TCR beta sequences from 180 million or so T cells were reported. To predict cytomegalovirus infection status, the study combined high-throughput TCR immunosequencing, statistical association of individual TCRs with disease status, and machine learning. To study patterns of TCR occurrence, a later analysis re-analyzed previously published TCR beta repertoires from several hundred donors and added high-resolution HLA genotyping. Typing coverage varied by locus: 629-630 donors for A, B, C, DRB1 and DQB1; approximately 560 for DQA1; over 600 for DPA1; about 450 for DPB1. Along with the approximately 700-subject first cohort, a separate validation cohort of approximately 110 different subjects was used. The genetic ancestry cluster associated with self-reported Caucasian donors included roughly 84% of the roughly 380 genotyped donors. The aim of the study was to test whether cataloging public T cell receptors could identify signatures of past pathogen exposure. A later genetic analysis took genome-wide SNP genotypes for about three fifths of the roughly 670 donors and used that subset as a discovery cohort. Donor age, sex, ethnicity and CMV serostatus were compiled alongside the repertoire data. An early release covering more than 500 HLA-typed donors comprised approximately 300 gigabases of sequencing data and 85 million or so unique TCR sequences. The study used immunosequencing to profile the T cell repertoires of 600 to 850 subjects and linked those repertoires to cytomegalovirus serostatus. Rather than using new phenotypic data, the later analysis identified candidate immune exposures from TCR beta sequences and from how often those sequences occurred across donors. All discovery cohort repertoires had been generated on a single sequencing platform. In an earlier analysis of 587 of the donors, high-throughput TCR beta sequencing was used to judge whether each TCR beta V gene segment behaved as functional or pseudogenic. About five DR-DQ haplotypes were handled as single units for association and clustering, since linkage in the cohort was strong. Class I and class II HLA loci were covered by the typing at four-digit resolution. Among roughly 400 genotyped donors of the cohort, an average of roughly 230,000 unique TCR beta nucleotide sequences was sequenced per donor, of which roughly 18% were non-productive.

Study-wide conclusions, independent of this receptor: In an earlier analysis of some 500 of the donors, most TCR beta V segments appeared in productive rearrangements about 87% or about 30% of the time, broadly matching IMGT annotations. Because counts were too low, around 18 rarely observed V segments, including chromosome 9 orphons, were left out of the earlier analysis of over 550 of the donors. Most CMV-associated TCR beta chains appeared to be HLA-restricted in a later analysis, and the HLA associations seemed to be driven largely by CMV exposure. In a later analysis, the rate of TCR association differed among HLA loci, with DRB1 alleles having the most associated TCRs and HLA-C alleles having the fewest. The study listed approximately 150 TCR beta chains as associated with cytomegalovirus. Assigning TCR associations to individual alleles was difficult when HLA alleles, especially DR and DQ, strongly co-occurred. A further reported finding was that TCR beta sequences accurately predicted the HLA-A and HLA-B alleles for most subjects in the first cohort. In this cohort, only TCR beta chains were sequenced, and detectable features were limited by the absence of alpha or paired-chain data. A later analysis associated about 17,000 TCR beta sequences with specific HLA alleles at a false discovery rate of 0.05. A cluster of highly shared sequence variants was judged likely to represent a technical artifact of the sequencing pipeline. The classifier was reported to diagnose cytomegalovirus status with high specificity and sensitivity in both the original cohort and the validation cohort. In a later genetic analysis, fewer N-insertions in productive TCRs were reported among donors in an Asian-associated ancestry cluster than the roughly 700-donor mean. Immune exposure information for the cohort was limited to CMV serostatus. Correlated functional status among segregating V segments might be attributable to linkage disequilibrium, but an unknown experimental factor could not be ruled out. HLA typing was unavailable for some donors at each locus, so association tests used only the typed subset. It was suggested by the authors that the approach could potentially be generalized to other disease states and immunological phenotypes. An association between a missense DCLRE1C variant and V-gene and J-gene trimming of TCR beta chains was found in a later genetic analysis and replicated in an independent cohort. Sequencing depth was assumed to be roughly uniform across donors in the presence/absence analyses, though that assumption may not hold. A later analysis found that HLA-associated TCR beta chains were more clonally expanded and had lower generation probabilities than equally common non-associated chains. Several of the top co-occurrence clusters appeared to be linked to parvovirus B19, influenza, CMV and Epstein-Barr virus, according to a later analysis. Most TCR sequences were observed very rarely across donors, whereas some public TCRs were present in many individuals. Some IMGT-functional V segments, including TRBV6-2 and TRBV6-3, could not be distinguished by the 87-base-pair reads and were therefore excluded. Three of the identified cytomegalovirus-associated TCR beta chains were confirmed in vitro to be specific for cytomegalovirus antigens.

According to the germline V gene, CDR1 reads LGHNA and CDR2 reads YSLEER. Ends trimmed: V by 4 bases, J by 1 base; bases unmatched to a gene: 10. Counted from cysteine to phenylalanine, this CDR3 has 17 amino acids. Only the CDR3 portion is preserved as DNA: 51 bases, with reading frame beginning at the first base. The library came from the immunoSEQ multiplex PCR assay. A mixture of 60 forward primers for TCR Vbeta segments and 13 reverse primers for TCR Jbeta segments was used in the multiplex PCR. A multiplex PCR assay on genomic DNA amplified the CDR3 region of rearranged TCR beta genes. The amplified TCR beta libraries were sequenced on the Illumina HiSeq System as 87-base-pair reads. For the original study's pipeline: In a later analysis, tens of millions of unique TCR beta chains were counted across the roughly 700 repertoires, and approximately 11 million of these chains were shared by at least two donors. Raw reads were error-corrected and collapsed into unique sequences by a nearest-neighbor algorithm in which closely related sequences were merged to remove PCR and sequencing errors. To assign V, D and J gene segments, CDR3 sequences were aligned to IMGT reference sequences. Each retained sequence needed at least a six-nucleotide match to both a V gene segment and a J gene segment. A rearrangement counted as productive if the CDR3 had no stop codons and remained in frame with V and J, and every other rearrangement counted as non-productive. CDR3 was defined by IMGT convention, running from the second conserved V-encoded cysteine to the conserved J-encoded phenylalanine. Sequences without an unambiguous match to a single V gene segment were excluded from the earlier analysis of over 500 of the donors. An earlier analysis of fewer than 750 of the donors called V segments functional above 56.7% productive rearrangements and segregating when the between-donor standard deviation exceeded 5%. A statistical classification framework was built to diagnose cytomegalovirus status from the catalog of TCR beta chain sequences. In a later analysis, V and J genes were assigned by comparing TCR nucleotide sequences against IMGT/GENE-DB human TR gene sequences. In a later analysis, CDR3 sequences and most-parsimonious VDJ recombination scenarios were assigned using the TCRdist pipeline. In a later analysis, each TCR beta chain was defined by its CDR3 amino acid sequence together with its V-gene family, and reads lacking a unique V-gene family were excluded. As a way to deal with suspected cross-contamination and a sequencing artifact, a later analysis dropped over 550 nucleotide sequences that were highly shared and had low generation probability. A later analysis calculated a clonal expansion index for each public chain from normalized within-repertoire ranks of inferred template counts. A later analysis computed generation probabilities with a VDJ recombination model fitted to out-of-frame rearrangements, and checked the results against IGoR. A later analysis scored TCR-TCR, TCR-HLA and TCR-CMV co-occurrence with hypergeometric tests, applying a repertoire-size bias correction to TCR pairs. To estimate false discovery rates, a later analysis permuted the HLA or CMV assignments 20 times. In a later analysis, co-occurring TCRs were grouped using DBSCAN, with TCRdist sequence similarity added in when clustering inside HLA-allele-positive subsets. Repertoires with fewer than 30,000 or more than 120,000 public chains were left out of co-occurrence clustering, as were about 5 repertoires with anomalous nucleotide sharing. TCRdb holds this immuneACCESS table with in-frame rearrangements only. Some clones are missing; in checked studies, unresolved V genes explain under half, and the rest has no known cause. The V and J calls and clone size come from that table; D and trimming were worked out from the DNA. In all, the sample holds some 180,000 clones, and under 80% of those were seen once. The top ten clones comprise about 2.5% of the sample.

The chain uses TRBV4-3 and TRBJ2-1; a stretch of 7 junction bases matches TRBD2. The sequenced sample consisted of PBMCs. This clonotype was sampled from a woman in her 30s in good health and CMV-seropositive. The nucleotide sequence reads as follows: TGCGCCAGCAGCCCCTCTATAACGGGGGGATCCTACAATGAGCAGTTCTTC. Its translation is CASSPSITGGSYNEQFF.